The sequence of this T cell receptor beta chain was determined in a study of T cell changes during pregnancy in multiple sclerosis. This CDR3 comprises 22 residues. CDR1 and CDR2 (germline): MNHEY, SMNVEV (reference sequence). J gave up 9 bases and V 5 bases, and 32 bases lay outside the gene matches. Here immunoSEQ multiplex PCR was the method, and the copy in TCRdb shows in-frame clones only, minus some. There are tens of thousands of clones in the sample; 80% to 90% occur only once, and approximately 1% lies in the top ten. This clone was counted between two and nine times. The chain carries TRBV27 and TRBJ2-4, with 9 bases fitting TRBD2. This receptor was identified in a female donor with multiple sclerosis, enrolled in a pregnancy study. The sample in question was CD4+ T cells from peripheral blood mononuclear cells, obtained after pregnancy. This CDR3 is CASSMRTPGGGGGWGTNSIQYF. The CDR3 bases are TGTGCCAGCAGTATGCGGACCCCCGGGGGCGGGGGGGGGTGGGGGACAAACTCCATTCAGTACTTC.